This T cell receptor beta chain was documented in a study of T cell responses to AZD1222 COVID-19 vaccine. Details on this clone: What it binds is unknown.

Study-wide results and caveats: Baseline antibody screening turned up just a handful of seropositive AZD1222 recipients. The CD4 TCRs associated with vaccination extended across spike and predominated at 160-218 and 743-854. Close to half of spike-specific TCRs reportedly recognize unmutated variant regions.

Trimming removed 2 bases at V and 5 bases at J, with 7 bases between. Germline V gives CDR1 LGHDT, CDR2 YNNKEL (reference sequence). CDR3 length equals 13 residues. Repertoires were generated with immunoSEQ multiplex PCR, while TCRdb's copy carries only in-frame clones and drops some. The data contain about 150,000 clones, approximately 94% of them singletons. This specimen consisted of peripheral blood, obtained on day 0 of AZD1222 vaccination. The V call is TRBV3-1 (or the pseudogene TRBV3-2), the J call TRBJ1-5; TRBD1 is a possible D gene (5 bases). This clonotype was obtained from an adult in good health. The CDR3: CASSQQGYQPQHF. Written as DNA, the CDR3 is TGTGCCAGCAGCCAACAGGGCTATCAGCCCCAGCATTTT.